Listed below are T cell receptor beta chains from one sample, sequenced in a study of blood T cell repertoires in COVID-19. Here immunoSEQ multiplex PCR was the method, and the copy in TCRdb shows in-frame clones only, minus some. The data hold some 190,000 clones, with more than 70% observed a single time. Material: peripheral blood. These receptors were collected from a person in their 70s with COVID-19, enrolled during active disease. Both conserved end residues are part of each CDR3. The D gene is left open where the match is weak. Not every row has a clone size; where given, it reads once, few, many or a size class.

TGTGCCAGCAGTGATGGCGGGCCGCAGTTCTTC CASSDGGPQFF NA TRBJ2-1 many TRBV6-1
TGTGCCAGCAGCCGGAGCGGGGGGGCGGGCACAGATACGCAGTATTTT CASSRSGGAGTDTQYF TRBD2 TRBJ2-3 NA TRBV7-9
TGTGCCAGTAGTCGCTCGACAGGGGGGAAGGACGAGCAGTACTTC CASSRSTGGKDEQYF TRBD1 TRBJ2-7 NA TRBV19
TGTGCCAGCAGCCAAGAGGGGCTTCGGGGGTCAGATACGCAGTATTTT CASSQEGLRGSDTQYF NA TRBJ2-3 NA TRBV3-1/TRBV3-2
TGTGCCAGCAGCCAAGTTGGCGGGTTGTCCTACGAGCAGTACTTC CASSQVGGLSYEQYF NA TRBJ2-7 NA TRBV4-2
TGTGCCAGCTCACCGCGGGTGGACACAGATACGCAGTATTTT CASSPRVDTDTQYF NA TRBJ2-3 NA TRBV18
TGTGCCAGCAGTCCCCCTGGGACAGGTAGCGGCTACACCTTC CASSPPGTGSGYTF TRBD1 TRBJ1-2 NA TRBV27
TGTGCCTCTACACCCACGACAGGGGCCACCGGGGAGCTGTTTTTT CASTPTTGATGELFF TRBD1 TRBJ2-2 NA TRBV28
TGTGCCAGCACCACCCGAGCGGGAGGGCCAGAGACCCAGTACTTC CASTTRAGGPETQYF TRBD2 TRBJ2-5 NA TRBV5-4
TGTGCCAGCAGCTTGGGCGGGGGTCTCAACTATGGCTACACCTTC CASSLGGGLNYGYTF NA TRBJ1-2 once TRBV5-6